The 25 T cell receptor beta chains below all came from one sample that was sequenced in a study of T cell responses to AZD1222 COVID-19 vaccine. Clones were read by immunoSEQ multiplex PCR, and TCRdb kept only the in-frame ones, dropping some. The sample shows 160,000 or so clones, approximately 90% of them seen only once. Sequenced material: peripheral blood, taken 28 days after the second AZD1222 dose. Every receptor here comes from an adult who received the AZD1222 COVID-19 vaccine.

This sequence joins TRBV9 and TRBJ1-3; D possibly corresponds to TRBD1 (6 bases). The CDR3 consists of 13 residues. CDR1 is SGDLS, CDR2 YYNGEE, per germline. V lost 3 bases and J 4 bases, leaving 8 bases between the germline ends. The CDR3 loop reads CASSAGDGNTIYF. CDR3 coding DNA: TGTGCCAGCAGCGCAGGGGACGGAAACACCATATATTTT.

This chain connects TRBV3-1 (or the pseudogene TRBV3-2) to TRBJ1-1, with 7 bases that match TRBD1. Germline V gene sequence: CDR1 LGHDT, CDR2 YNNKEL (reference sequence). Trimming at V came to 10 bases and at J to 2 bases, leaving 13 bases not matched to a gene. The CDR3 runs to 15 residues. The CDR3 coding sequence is TGTGCCACCCAGCCTGCCAGGGGGACCAACACTGAAGCTTTCTTT. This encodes CATQPARGTNTEAFF.

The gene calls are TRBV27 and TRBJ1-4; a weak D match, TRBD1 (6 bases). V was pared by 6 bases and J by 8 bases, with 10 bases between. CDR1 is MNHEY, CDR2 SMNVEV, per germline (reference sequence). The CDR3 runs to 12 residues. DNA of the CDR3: TGTGCCAGCAGCACGGGGGGCGAAAAACTGTTTTTT. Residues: CASSTGGEKLFF. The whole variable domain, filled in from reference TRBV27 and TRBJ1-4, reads EAQVTQNPRYLITVTGKKLTVTCSQNMNHEYMSWYRQDPGLGLRQIYYSMNVEVTDKGDVPEGYKVSRKEKRNFPLILESPSPNQTSLYFCASSTGGEKLFFGSGTQLSVL.

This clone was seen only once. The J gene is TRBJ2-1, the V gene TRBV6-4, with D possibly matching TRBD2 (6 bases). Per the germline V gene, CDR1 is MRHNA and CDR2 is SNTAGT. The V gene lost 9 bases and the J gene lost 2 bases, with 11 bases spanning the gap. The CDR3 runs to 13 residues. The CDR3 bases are TGTGCCAGTTCTAGCGACGCCTACAATGAGCAGTTCTTC. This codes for CASSSDAYNEQFF.

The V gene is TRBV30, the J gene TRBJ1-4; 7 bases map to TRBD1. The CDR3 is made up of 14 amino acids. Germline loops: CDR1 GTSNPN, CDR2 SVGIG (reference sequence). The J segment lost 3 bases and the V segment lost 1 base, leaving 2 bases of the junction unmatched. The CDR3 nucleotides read TGTGCCTGGAGTGCAGGGGGGTCTAATGAAAAACTGTTTTTT. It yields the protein CAWSAGGSNEKLFF.

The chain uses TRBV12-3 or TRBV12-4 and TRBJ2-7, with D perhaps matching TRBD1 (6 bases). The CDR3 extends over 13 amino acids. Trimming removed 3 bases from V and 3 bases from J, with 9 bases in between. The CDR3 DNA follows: TGTGCCAGCAGTTTTAACAGGGTCTACGAGCAGTACTTC. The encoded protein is CASSFNRVYEQYF.

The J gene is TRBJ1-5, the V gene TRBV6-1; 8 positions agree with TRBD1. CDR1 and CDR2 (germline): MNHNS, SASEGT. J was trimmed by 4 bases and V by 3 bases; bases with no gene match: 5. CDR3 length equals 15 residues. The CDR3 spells CASSDPGQVNQPQHF. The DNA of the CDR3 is TGTGCCAGCAGTGATCCGGGACAGGTTAATCAGCCCCAGCATTTT.

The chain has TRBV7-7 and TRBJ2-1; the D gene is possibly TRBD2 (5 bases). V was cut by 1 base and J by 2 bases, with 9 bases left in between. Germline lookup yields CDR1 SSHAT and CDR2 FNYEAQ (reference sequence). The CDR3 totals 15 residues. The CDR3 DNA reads TGTGCCAGCAGCTTAGATGTAGCGACCTACAATGAGCAGTTCTTC. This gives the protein CASSLDVATYNEQFF.

For the CDR3, the DNA is TGTGCCAGCAGCTTGCCAGGGGGCACTGAAGCTTTCTTT. This translates into CASSLPGGTEAFF. The chain has TRBV5-6 and TRBJ1-1, with 7 bases lining up with TRBD1. The CDR3 runs 13 residues. The V gene's germline CDR1 is SGHDT and CDR2 YYEEEE. V shed 1 base and J 4 bases; nucleotides not matched to a gene: 1.

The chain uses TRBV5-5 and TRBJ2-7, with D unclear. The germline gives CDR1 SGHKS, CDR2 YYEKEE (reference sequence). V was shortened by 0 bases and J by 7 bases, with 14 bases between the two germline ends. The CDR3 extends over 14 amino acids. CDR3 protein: CASSLAADLSEQYF. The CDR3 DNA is TGTGCCAGCAGCTTGGCCGCAGACTTATCGGAGCAGTACTTC.

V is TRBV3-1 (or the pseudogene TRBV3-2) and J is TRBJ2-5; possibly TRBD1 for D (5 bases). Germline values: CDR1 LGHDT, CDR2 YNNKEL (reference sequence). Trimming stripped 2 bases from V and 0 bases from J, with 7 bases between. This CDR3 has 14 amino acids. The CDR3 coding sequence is TGTGCCAGCAGCCAAAGGGGCCACCAAGAGACCCAGTACTTC. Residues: CASSQRGHQETQYF.

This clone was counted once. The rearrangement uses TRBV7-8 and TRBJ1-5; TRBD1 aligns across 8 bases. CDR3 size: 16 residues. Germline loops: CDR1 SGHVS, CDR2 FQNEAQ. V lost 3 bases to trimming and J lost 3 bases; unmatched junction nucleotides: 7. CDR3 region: CASSFSRTGINQPQHF. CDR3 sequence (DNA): TGTGCCAGCAGCTTCTCCCGGACAGGGATCAATCAGCCCCAGCATTTT. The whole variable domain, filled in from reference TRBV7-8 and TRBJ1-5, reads GAGVSQSPRYKVAKRGQDVALRCDPISGHVSLFWYQQALGQGPEFLTYFQNEAQLDKSGLPSDRFFAERPEGSVSTLKIQRTQQEDSAVYLCASSFSRTGINQPQHFGDGTRLSIL.

The CDR3 sequence: CASRSGGYTGELFF. The CDR3 DNA reads TGTGCCAGCAGGAGCGGGGGGTACACCGGGGAGCTGTTTTTT. This chain links TRBV6-5 with TRBJ2-2; 9 positions agree with TRBD2. CDR1 is MNHEY and CDR2 is SVGAGI in the germline V gene. V shed 6 bases and J 3 bases; nucleotides not matched to a gene: 2. This CDR3 comprises 14 residues.

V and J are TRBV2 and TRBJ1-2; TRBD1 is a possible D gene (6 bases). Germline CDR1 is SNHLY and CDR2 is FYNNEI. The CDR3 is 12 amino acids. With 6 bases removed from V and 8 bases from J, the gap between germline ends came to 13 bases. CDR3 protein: CASSLQGEGYTF. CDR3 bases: TGTGCCAGCAGCCTACAGGGTGAAGGCTACACCTTC.

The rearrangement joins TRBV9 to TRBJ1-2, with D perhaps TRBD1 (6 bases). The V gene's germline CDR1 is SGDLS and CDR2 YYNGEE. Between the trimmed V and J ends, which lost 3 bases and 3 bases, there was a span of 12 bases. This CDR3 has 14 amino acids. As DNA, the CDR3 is TGTGCCAGCAGCGGACAGGCCTTAGACTATGGCTACACCTTC. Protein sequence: CASSGQALDYGYTF.

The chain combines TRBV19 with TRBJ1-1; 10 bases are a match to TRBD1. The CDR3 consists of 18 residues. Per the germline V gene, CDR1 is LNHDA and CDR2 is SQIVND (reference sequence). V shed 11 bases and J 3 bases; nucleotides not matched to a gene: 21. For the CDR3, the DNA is TGTGCCGTATCCCATCGCCGGGGGGACAGGGGATGGGACACTGAAGCTTTCTTT. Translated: CAVSHRRGDRGWDTEAFF. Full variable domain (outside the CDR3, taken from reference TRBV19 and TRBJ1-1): DGGITQSPKYLFRKEGQNVTLSCEQNLNHDAMYWYRQDPGQGLRLIYYSQIVNDFQKGDIAEGYSVSREKKESFPLTVTSAQKNPTAFYLCAVSHRRGDRGWDTEAFFGQGTRLTVV.

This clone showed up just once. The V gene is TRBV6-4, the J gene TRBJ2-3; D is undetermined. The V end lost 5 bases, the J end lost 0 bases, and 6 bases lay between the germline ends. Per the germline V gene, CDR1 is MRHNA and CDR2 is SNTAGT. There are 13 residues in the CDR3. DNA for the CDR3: TGTGCCAGCAGTACTGGAAGCACAGATACGCAGTATTTT. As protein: CASSTGSTDTQYF.

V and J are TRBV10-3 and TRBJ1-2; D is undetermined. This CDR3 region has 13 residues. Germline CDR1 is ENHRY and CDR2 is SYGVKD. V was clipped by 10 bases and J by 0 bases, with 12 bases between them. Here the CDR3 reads CASLPRSNYGYTF. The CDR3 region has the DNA TGTGCCAGCCTACCCCGGTCTAACTATGGCTACACCTTC.

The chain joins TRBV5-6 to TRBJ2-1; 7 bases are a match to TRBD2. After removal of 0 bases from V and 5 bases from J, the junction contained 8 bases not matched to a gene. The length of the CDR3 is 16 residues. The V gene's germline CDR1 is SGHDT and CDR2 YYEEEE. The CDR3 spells CASSLERGVLDNEQFF. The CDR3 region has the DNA TGTGCCAGCAGCTTGGAACGGGGGGTCCTCGACAATGAGCAGTTCTTC.

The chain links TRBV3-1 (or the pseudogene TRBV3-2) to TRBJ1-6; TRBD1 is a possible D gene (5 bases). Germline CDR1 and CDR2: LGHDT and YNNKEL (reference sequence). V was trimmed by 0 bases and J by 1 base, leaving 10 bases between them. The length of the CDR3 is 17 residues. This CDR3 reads CASSQEGGRSYNSPLHF. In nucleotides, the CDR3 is TGTGCCAGCAGCCAAGAGGGGGGAAGGTCCTATAATTCACCCCTCCACTTT.

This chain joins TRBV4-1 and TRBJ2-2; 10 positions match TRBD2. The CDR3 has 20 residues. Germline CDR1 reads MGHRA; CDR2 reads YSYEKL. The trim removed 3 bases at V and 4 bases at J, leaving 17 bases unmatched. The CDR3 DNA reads TGCGCCAGCAGCCACTCCCATTCGACTAGCGGGCCCCTAGGCACCGGGGAGCTGTTTTTT. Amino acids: CASSHSHSTSGPLGTGELFF.

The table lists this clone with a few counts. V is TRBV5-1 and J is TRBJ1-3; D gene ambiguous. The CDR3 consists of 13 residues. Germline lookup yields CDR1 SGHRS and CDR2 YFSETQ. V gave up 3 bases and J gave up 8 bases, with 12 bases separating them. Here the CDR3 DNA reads TGCGCCAGCAGCTACCTGGATGGGCACACCATATATTTT. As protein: CASSYLDGHTIYF.

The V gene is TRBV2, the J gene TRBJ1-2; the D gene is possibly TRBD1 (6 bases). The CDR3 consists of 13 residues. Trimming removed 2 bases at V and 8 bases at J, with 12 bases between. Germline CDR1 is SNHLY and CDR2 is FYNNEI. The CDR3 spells CASSELGGDGYTF. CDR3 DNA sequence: TGTGCCAGCAGTGAATTAGGGGGGGACGGCTACACCTTC.

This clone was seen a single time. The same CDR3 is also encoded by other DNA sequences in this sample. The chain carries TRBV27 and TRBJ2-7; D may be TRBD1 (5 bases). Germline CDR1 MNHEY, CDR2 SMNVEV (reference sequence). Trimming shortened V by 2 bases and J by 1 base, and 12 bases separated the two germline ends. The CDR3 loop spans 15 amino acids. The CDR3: CASSLGTGYSYEQYF. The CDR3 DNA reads TGTGCCAGCAGTTTAGGCACAGGCTATTCCTACGAGCAGTACTTC.

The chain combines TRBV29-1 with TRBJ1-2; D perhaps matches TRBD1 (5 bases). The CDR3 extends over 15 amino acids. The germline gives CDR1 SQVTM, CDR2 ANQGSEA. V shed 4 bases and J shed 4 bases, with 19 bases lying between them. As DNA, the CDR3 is TGCAGCGTTGTGGGCAGGGTTCCCCCCGGCTATGGCTACACCTTC. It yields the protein CSVVGRVPPGYGYTF. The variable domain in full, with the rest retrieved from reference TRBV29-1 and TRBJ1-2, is SAVISQKPSRDICQRGTSLTIQCQVDSQVTMMFWYRQQPGQSLTLIATANQGSEATYESGFVIDKFPISRPNLTFSTLTVSNMSPEDSSIYLCSVVGRVPPGYGYTFGSGTRLTVV.